A selection of T cell receptor beta chains follows, all from one sample in a study of OX40 agonist ivuxolimab in advanced cancers. Assay used: immunoSEQ multiplex PCR; TCRdb lists only in-frame clones, some missing. The table includes fewer than 40,000 clones, roughly 87% detected once. Sequencing used CD4+ or CD8+ T cells sorted from blood, obtained in a trial of the OX40 agonist ivuxolimab. These receptors all come from an adult with an advanced solid tumor such as melanoma, head and neck, liver or kidney cancer. Both conserved end residues are part of each CDR3. A D gene is named only where the DNA matches it firmly. Clone size is stated in some rows and not others, as once, few, many or a class when expanded.

j_gene,v_gene,abundance,d_gene,CDR3aa,CDR3nt
TRBJ1-1,TRBV19,once,.,CASSIGGGDLGSTEAFF,TGTGCCAGTAGTATCGGGGGGGGTGACTTAGGGTCGACTGAAGCTTTCTTT
TRBJ2-3,TRBV13,.,.,CASSTATLDTQYF,TGTGCCAGCAGCACGGCGACCTTAGATACGCAGTATTTT
TRBJ2-2,TRBV19,once,.,CASSIIVGDGFTGELFF,TGTGCCAGTAGTATAATCGTGGGGGATGGATTCACCGGGGAGCTGTTTTTT
TRBJ2-7,TRBV27,.,TRBD1,CASSSPGQAPYEQYF,TGTGCCAGCAGTTCTCCGGGACAGGCCCCCTACGAGCAGTACTTC
TRBJ1-2,TRBV15,.,TRBD1,CATSGTGGLYGYTF,TGTGCCACCAGCGGGACAGGGGGCCTTTATGGCTACACCTTC
TRBJ2-3,TRBV7-2,.,.,CASSAWDPTDTQYF,TGTGCCAGCAGCGCCTGGGACCCCACAGATACGCAGTATTTT
TRBJ2-7,TRBV30,.,.,CAWSGTAQEQYF,TGTGCCTGGAGTGGGACAGCCCAGGAGCAGTACTTC
TRBJ2-7,TRBV19,.,TRBD1,CASSPGQGAGEQYF,TGTGCCAGTTCACCGGGACAGGGGGCAGGGGAGCAGTACTTC
TRBJ2-1,TRBV27,.,TRBD2,CASSLILAGGNEQFF,TGTGCCAGCAGTCTCATACTAGCGGGTGGTAATGAGCAGTTCTTC
TRBJ1-1,TRBV19,once,.,CASSSRAEAFF,TGTGCCAGTAGCAGCAGGGCGGAAGCTTTCTTT
TRBJ2-2,TRBV9,.,TRBD2,CASSTLAGASTGELFF,TGTGCCAGCAGCACCCTAGCGGGAGCGAGCACCGGGGAGCTGTTTTTT
TRBJ2-7,TRBV6-5,once,.,CASRKGVAGSYEQYF,TGTGCCAGCAGAAAGGGGGTAGCGGGTTCCTACGAGCAGTACTTC
TRBJ1-1,TRBV7-8,.,.,CASSSSTTRTEAFF,TGTGCCAGCAGCTCCTCAACGACCCGGACTGAAGCTTTCTTT
TRBJ2-5,TRBV7-8,.,.,CASSLMEAQYF,TGTGCCAGCAGCTTAATGGAGGCCCAGTACTTC
TRBJ2-7,TRBV5-6,few,.,CASSLSAYEQYF,TGTGCCAGCAGCTTGTCCGCCTACGAGCAGTACTTC
TRBJ2-7,TRBV6-6,.,.,CASSVGLLGEQYF,TGTGCCAGCAGCGTCGGCTTGCTGGGGGAGCAGTACTTC
TRBJ2-7,TRBV2,.,TRBD2,CASSEAGLVYREQYF,TGTGCCAGCAGTGAAGCGGGACTAGTATATCGCGAGCAGTACTTC
TRBJ2-7,TRBV9,.,TRBD2,CASSVLPGLDYEQYF,TGTGCCAGCAGCGTATTACCGGGACTAGACTACGAGCAGTACTTC
TRBJ2-1,TRBV11-2,once,TRBD2,CASSPSGSPSYNEQFF,TGTGCCAGCAGCCCGAGCGGGAGTCCTTCCTACAATGAGCAGTTCTTC
TRBJ2-1,TRBV13,.,TRBD1,CASSSDGTVESSYNEQFF,TGTGCCAGCAGCTCGGACGGGACAGTTGAAAGCTCCTACAATGAGCAGTTCTTC
TRBJ1-2,TRBV9,few,.,CASSVEDAQGEYGYTF,TGTGCCAGCAGCGTAGAAGACGCACAGGGTGAGTATGGCTACACCTTC
TRBJ1-5,TRBV27,.,.,CASSLSGQNSNQPQHF,TGTGCCAGCAGTTTATCAGGACAGAATAGCAATCAGCCCCAGCATTTT
TRBJ1-1,TRBV19,.,TRBD1,CASSVGTGLDTEAFF,TGTGCCAGTAGTGTCGGGACAGGGCTAGACACTGAAGCTTTCTTT
TRBJ1-2,TRBV6-1,.,TRBD1,CASSATGTGYNGYTF,TGTGCCAGCAGTGCCACCGGGACAGGTTACAATGGCTACACCTTC
TRBJ2-7,TRBV7-8,.,TRBD1,CASSAGTGVYEQYF,TGTGCCAGCAGCGCAGGGACAGGGGTCTACGAGCAGTACTTC
TRBJ2-5,TRBV6-1,.,.,CASSEGPGRLSGAQYF,TGTGCCAGCAGTGAAGGGCCCGGCCGGCTAAGTGGGGCCCAGTACTTC
TRBJ2-3,TRBV7-6,.,TRBD2,CASSTITSGDTQYF,TGTGCCAGCAGCACAATAACTAGCGGAGATACGCAGTATTTT
TRBJ1-1,TRBV6-5,.,.,CASRIQVNTEAFF,TGTGCCAGCAGGATTCAGGTGAACACTGAAGCTTTCTTT
TRBJ1-1,TRBV7-9,once,.,CASSLVSWLRMNTEAFF,TGTGCCAGCAGCTTAGTCTCCTGGCTACGAATGAACACTGAAGCTTTCTTT
TRBJ2-1,TRBV11-2,.,.,CASSGRDSYNEQFF,TGTGCCAGCAGCGGGCGGGACAGCTACAATGAGCAGTTCTTC
TRBJ1-4,TRBV7-8,few,.,CASSSERGTNEKLFF,TGTGCCAGCAGCTCTGAACGAGGCACTAATGAAAAACTGTTTTTT
TRBJ2-7,TRBV7-9,.,TRBD1,CASSPPGQTYEQYF,TGTGCCAGCAGCCCACCGGGACAGACCTACGAGCAGTACTTC
TRBJ1-3,TRBV10-1,.,.,CASSEGLAGNTIYF,TGCGCCAGCAGTGAAGGCCTCGCAGGGAACACCATATATTTT
TRBJ1-1,TRBV19,once,.,CASSLGQFRGTEAFF,TGTGCCAGTAGCCTCGGACAATTTCGGGGCACTGAAGCTTTCTTT
TRBJ2-1,TRBV2,.,TRBD2,CASREGAGNEQFF,TGTGCCAGCAGGGAAGGAGCGGGAAATGAGCAGTTCTTC
TRBJ2-1,TRBV4-1,.,.,CASSQVGGLSPNEQFF,TGCGCCAGCAGCCAAGTGGGCGGGCTATCTCCTAATGAGCAGTTCTTC